The present TCR beta chain was sequenced within a study of blood T cell repertoires in COVID-19. As for the study in general: The origin of the acute and convalescent COVID-19 samples was the United States, Italy and Spain.

The repertoire was sequenced with immunoSEQ multiplex PCR; TCRdb's copy has only in-frame clones and lacks some. This sample yields over 250,000 clones, of which approximately 85% are seen a single time; around 0.78% belongs to the top ten. The receptor comes from a woman in her twenties or thirties with acute or convalescent COVID-19. The sequenced sample was peripheral blood.

Written as DNA, the CDR3 is TGTGCCAGCAGCCGAGAGGGCTCCGAGCAGTACTTC. This translates into CASSREGSEQYF. The chain carries TRBV3-1 (or the pseudogene TRBV3-2) and TRBJ2-7, with a weak D call TRBD2 (5 bases). Trimming removed 4 bases from V and 6 bases from J, with 10 bases in between. CDR3 length equals 12 residues. Germline values: CDR1 LGHDT, CDR2 YNNKEL (reference sequence).